This TCR beta chain was obtained from a study of OX40 agonist ivuxolimab in advanced cancers. Overall study context: The patients got ivuxolimab, which is an agonistic anti-OX40 (CD134) antibody. The group had a mean age of roughly 56 years, ranged from about 20 to 85, and was just under 85% male. Study-wide points: There were, on average, more expanded clones in CD8+ T cells than in CD4+.

Remarks on this clone: Antigen specificity is unknown.

Germline values: CDR1 PRHDT, CDR2 FYEKMQ (reference sequence). The CDR3 runs to 19 residues. V gave up 2 bases and J gave up 2 bases, with 21 bases separating them. Using immunoSEQ multiplex PCR, the repertoire was profiled, and TCRdb retains in-frame clones only, with some absent. Here the sample spans 52,000 or so clones, approximately 85% being singletons. This chain links TRBV13 with TRBJ2-2, with a weak D call TRBD1 (7 bases). This receptor was obtained from an adult with an advanced solid tumor such as melanoma, head and neck, liver or kidney cancer. The material sequenced was CD4+ or CD8+ T cells sorted from blood, taken in a trial of the OX40 agonist ivuxolimab. CDR3 DNA sequence: TGTGCCAGCAGCTTATTTGATGGAGGGGGCGGGCGCAACACCGGGGAGCTGTTTTTT. It is translated as CASSLFDGGGGRNTGELFF.